Each of the 4 T cell receptor beta chains below was sequenced from the same sample in a study of blood T cell repertoires in COVID-19. This table comes from immunoSEQ multiplex PCR, and its TCRdb copy is limited to in-frame clones, with some not included. The sample holds roughly 180,000 clones, less than 90% seen once. What was sequenced was peripheral blood. The receptors come from a man between 65 and 80 years old with active or convalescent COVID-19.

The chain uses TRBV10-3 and TRBJ1-2; no reliable D call. V was clipped by 4 bases and J by 4 bases, with 7 bases between them. Germline assignment: CDR1 ENHRY and CDR2 SYGVKD. This CDR3 has 12 residues. CDR3 loop: CAISGNSYGYTF. The DNA of the CDR3 is TGTGCCATCAGTGGAAACAGCTATGGCTACACCTTC.

This rearrangement joins TRBV21-1 to TRBJ2-1; TRBD2 reflects the table's D call only, with no check against the DNA. TRBV21-1 is reported as a pseudogene. The CDR3 totals 16 residues. CDR3 bases: TGTGCCAGCAGCTCCATAGCGGGGGGAAGAAACAATGAGCAGTTCTTC. It yields the protein CASSSIAGGRNNEQFF.

In this sample, this clone turned up a few times. The rearrangement joins TRBV30 to TRBJ2-7, with D hard to call. CDR1 and CDR2 from the germline V gene are GTSNPN and SVGIG (reference sequence). The CDR3 has 14 residues. V was trimmed by 5 bases and J by 3 bases, leaving 17 bases between them. CDR3 protein: CAWAPIVTRYEQYF. CDR3 nucleotides: TGTGCCTGGGCCCCCATAGTAACGCGCTACGAGCAGTACTTC. Together with reference TRBV30 and TRBJ2-7, the CDR3 gives the full variable domain: SQTIHQWPATLVQPVGSPLSLECTVEGTSNPNLYWYRQAAGRGLQLLFYSVGIGQISSEVPQNLSASRPQDRQFILSSKKLLLSDSGFYLCAWAPIVTRYEQYFGPGTRLTVT.

The CDR3 DNA sequence: TGTGCCAGCAGTTACACCACTTTGAACACTGAAGCTTTCTTT. Residues: CASSYTTLNTEAFF. The chain joins TRBV6-6 to TRBJ1-1; D unresolved. The CDR3 is 14 residues long. CDR1 and CDR2 (germline): MNHNY, SVGAGI (reference sequence). V lost 2 bases and J lost 0, with 7 bases in between.